The sequence of this TCR beta chain was determined in a study of cytomegalovirus exposure and HLA in healthy donors. Study-level background: The study's early data release held about 85 million unique TCRs from HLA-typed donors.

V lost 0 bases and J 4 bases, leaving 13 bases between the germline ends. The CDR3 is 15 residues long. The germline CDR1 and CDR2 sequences are ENHRY and SYGVKD. The PCR used 60 Vbeta and 13 Jbeta primers. TCRdb keeps only in-frame clones here, not all; method: immunoSEQ multiplex PCR. There are under 250,000 clones in the sample; around 81% occur only once, and roughly 7.4% lies in the top ten. The chain employs TRBV10-3 and TRBJ2-7, with a possible D match to TRBD1 (7 bases). The source of this sequence is a woman aged 55 to 70 in good health and CMV-seropositive. The sample consisted of PBMCs. This chain's CDR3 is CAISESPGGTYEQYF. CDR3 nucleotides: TGTGCCATCAGTGAGTCGCCAGGGGGGACGTACGAGCAGTACTTC.